These 4 T cell receptor beta chains originate from one sample sequenced in a study of PD-1 blockade in classical Hodgkin lymphoma. Time point given: newly diagnosed, previously untreated cHL patient sample. Magnetic negative selection was used to purify CD4+ T cells from PBMCs that had been thawed. The data were produced by immunoSEQ multiplex PCR, yet TCRdb's version contains in-frame clones alone and is incomplete. This sample has tens of thousands of clones, with roughly nine tenths found just once. Sequenced input: CD4+ T cells from blood. The receptors were sampled from a human donor with classical Hodgkin lymphoma.

The V gene is TRBV5-1, the J gene TRBJ2-1; no reliable D call. Trimming shortened V by 0 bases and J by 7 bases, and 5 bases separated the two germline ends. This CDR3 comprises 12 residues. Germline V CDR1 and CDR2: SGHRS, YFSETQ. The CDR3, as DNA: TGCGCCAGCAGCTTGGACTCTAATGAGCAGTTCTTC. Translating gives CASSLDSNEQFF. Together with reference TRBV5-1 and TRBJ2-1, the CDR3 gives the full variable domain: KAGVTQTPRYLIKTRGQQVTLSCSPISGHRSVSWYQQTPGQGLQFLFEYFSETQRNKGNFPGRFSGRQFSNSRSEMNVSTLELGDSALYLCASSLDSNEQFFGPGTRLTVL.

This chain connects TRBV2 to TRBJ2-1; 9 nucleotides align to TRBD2. Germline V lookup: CDR1 SNHLY, CDR2 FYNNEI. The CDR3 has 15 amino acids. Trimming removed 0 bases from V and 5 bases from J; junction bases left unmatched: 2. CDR3 sequence reads: CASSEAGTSHNEQFF. In DNA, the CDR3 is TGTGCCAGCAGTGAAGCCGGGACTAGCCACAATGAGCAGTTCTTC.

The chain carries TRBV11-2 and TRBJ2-7, with D possibly matching TRBD2 (5 bases). This CDR3 has 12 residues. Trimming left V 3 bases short and J 9 bases short, with 12 bases between. Germline V gene lookup returns CDR1 SGHAT and CDR2 FQNNGV. The CDR3 nucleotides read TGTGCCAGCAGCTTTCCCTTCGGAGGGCAGTACGTC. It translates to CASSFPFGGQYV.

V is TRBV2 and J is TRBJ1-1; maybe TRBD1 (5 bases). The CDR3 contains 13 residues. Trimming stripped 4 bases from V and 5 bases from J, with 11 bases between. CDR1 is SNHLY, CDR2 FYNNEI, per germline. The chain's CDR3 is CASSAGAWTEAFF. The CDR3 coding sequence is TGTGCCAGCAGTGCCGGGGCATGGACTGAAGCTTTCTTT.